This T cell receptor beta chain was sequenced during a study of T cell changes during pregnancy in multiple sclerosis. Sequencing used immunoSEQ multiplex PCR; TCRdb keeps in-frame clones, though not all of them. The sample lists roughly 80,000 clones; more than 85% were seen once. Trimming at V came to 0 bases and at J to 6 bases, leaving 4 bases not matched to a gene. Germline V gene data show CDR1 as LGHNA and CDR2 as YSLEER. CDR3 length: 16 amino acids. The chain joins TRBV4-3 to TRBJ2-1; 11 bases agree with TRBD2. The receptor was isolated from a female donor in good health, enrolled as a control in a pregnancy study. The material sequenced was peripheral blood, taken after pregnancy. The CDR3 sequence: CASSQEWGLAVNEQFF. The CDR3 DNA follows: TGCGCCAGCAGCCAAGAGTGGGGACTAGCGGTCAATGAGCAGTTCTTC.